A single sample gave rise to the 16 T cell receptor beta chains below, sequenced in a study of metastatic and nonmetastatic thyroid tumors. MiXCR was used by TCRdb to re-call the PCR reads. This sample yields some 14,000 clones, of which roughly 29% are seen a single time; around half belongs to the top ten. Ahead of thyroid surgery, no patient had received treatment of any kind. Input material: tumor tissue. Every receptor here comes from a male donor with papillary thyroid cancer or a benign thyroid nodule (not recorded which). Some clones in this sample may be carry-over from other donors' samples.

About this clone: One end of the junction is discordant with germline, which a read error may explain. The chain employs TRBV27 and TRBJ1-2; D gene uncertain. Per the germline V gene, CDR1 is MNHEY and CDR2 is SMNVEV (reference sequence). The CDR3 sequence is 14 residues long. Here the CDR3 DNA reads TGTGCCAGCAGGGGTACAGTGTATCACTATGGCTACGCCTTC. Amino acid sequence: CASRGTVYHYGYAF.

This clone was seen many times. The chain employs TRBV24-1 and TRBJ2-1, with D perhaps matching TRBD1 (6 bases). Deletions cut 4 bases from V and 0 bases from J, with 6 bases between. The germline V gene has CDR1 KGHDR and CDR2 SFDVKD. This CDR3 has 14 residues. The CDR3 sequence: CATSDRGSYNEQFF. Written as DNA, the CDR3 is TGTGCCACCAGTGACAGGGGCTCCTACAATGAGCAGTTCTTC.

This clone was detected once. The chain uses TRBV20-1 and TRBJ2-1, with 8 bases matching TRBD2. Germline V gives CDR1 DFQATT, CDR2 SNEGSKA (reference sequence). This CDR3 is built from 13 residues. The DNA for the CDR3 is TGCGGACTGTCGGGAGGGCCTATCAATGAGCAGTTCTTC. Translation: CGLSGGPINEQFF.

This clone was picked up many times. This sequence joins TRBV20-1 and TRBJ1-5, with 7 bases identical to TRBD1. Germline CDR1 and CDR2: DFQATT and SNEGSKA (reference sequence). V gave up 7 bases and J gave up 4 bases; unmatched junction bases: 4. This CDR3 spans 12 amino acids. The chain's CDR3 is CSESTGNQPQHF. The CDR3 bases are TGCAGTGAATCGACAGGGAATCAGCCCCAGCATTTT.

This clone appeared a few times. The CDR3 loop is CASTPAGSTDTQYF. The DNA of the CDR3 is TGTGCCAGCACCCCAGCGGGGAGCACAGATACGCAGTATTTT. V is TRBV2 and J is TRBJ2-3; TRBD2 matches at 7 bases. Germline V gives CDR1 SNHLY, CDR2 FYNNEI. This CDR3 contains 14 residues. J gave up 0 bases and V 7 bases, and 4 bases lay outside the gene matches.

This clone was found once. The V and J genes are TRBV5-1 and TRBJ2-7; 8 nucleotides agree with TRBD2. The J segment lost 9 bases and the V segment lost 1 base, leaving 3 bases of the junction unmatched. The germline V gene has CDR1 SGHRS and CDR2 YFSETQ. The CDR3 runs 12 residues. The chain's CDR3 is CASSLSGSGQYF. CDR3 coding DNA: TGCGCCAGCAGCTTGAGCGGGAGCGGGCAGTACTTC.

This clone was seen at least ten times. The chain uses TRBV20-1 and TRBJ2-1; no reliable D call. V was clipped by 3 bases and J by 1 base, with 10 bases between them. CDR3 size: 14 residues. Germline CDR1 and CDR2: DFQATT and SNEGSKA (reference sequence). CDR3 nucleotides: TGCAGTGCTAGGTGGTACCGGTCCTACAATGAGCAGTTCTTC. This sequence encodes CSARWYRSYNEQFF.

The table lists this clone with many counts. V and J are TRBV12-3 or TRBV12-4 and TRBJ1-2, with D uncertain. The CDR3 is 11 residues long. Trimming removed 7 bases from V and 7 bases from J, with 10 bases in between. The CDR3 sequence is CASMEGSGYTF. CDR3 sequence (DNA): TGTGCCAGCATGGAGGGATCTGGCTACACCTTC.

This clone is medium-sized by share. The sample has other DNA sequences that encode this CDR3 too. V gene TRBV28 combines with J gene TRBJ2-1; 8 positions match TRBD2. The CDR3 sequence is 15 residues long. Germline V lookup: CDR1 MDHEN, CDR2 SYDVKM. V shed 2 bases and J 2 bases; nucleotides not matched to a gene: 2. CDR3: CASSLVAGTYNEQFF. The CDR3 region has the DNA TGTGCCAGCAGTTTAGTAGCGGGAACCTACAATGAGCAGTTCTTC. Based on the CDR3 plus reference TRBV28 and TRBJ2-1, the full variable domain is DVKVTQSSRYLVKRTGEKVFLECVQDMDHENMFWYRQDPGLGLRLIYFSYDVKMKEKGDIPEGYSVSREKKERFSLILESASTNQTSMYLCASSLVAGTYNEQFFGPGTRLTVL.

This chain uses TRBV28 with TRBJ2-7; 13 bases match TRBD2. Germline CDR1 is MDHEN and CDR2 is SYDVKM. V trimming: 5 bases; J trimming: 2 bases; junction bases outside the gene matches: 3. The CDR3 runs to 15 residues. CDR3 in amino acids: CASSPGTSGTYEQYF. In nucleotides, the CDR3 is TGTGCCAGCAGTCCCGGGACTAGCGGGACCTACGAGCAGTACTTC.

In this sample, this clone turned up a few times. Germline is not matched at one junction end, which may reflect a read error. V and J are TRBV2 and TRBJ1-6; possibly TRBD1 for D (6 bases). Germline CDR1 SNHLY, CDR2 FYNNEI. The CDR3 is made up of 14 amino acids. CDR3 in DNA: TGTGCCAGTAGTGAATATCGGGGGGCTTCACCCCTCCGCTTT. Translated: CASSEYRGASPLRF.

The J gene is TRBJ2-1, the V gene TRBV14, with D perhaps TRBD1 (6 bases). There are 18 residues in the CDR3. V dropped 6 bases and J dropped 0 bases, with 21 bases sitting between them. The germline V gene encodes CDR1 SGHDN and CDR2 FVKESK. The CDR3 nucleotides are TGTGCCAGCAGACCGGGGACACCATTAACGAGCTCCTACAATGAGCAGTTCTTC. Translating gives CASRPGTPLTSSYNEQFF.

The chain is built from TRBV20-1 and TRBJ1-6; 11 nucleotides agree with TRBD1. The CDR3 has 14 residues. Per the germline V gene, CDR1 is DFQATT and CDR2 is SNEGSKA (reference sequence). The ends lost 4 bases at V and 10 bases at J; junction bases unmatched: 6. The CDR3 DNA follows: TGCAGTGCTACGGACAGGGGGCTCGAATCACCCCTCCACTTT. Translation: CSATDRGLESPLHF.

This clone was seen many times. V is TRBV4-1 and J is TRBJ2-5, with D possibly matching TRBD1 (7 bases). The germline V and J ends were trimmed by 0 bases and 5 bases, with 13 bases remaining between them. Per germline, CDR1 MGHRA and CDR2 YSYEKL. The CDR3 contains 15 residues. CDR3 protein: CASSQEEGARETQYF. The DNA of the CDR3 is TGCGCCAGCAGCCAAGAGGAGGGGGCGAGGGAGACCCAGTACTTC.

A few counts support this clone. The V and J genes are TRBV10-1 and TRBJ1-2, with 9 bases that match TRBD1. V trimming: 5 bases; J trimming: 0 bases; junction bases outside the gene matches: 7. Germline V CDR1 and CDR2: WNHNN, SYGVQD (reference sequence). The CDR3 loop spans 16 amino acids. CDR3 amino acids: CASSPDRGITNYGYTF. In DNA form, the CDR3 reads TGCGCCAGCAGTCCGGACAGGGGCATTACTAACTATGGCTACACCTTC.

In its sample, this clone is large. This chain links TRBV6-1 with TRBJ1-3; possible D gene TRBD1, 6 bases. The CDR3 runs 15 residues. The germline gives CDR1 MNHNS, CDR2 SASEGT. V lost 6 bases and J 0 bases, leaving 12 bases between the germline ends. The CDR3 bases are TGTGCCAGCAGCCCAGGGGTCTACTCTGGAAACACCATATATTTT. Its translation is CASSPGVYSGNTIYF.